This T cell receptor beta chain was retrieved from a study of T cell repertoires in cytomegalovirus infection. Study at large: In public TCR beta signatures, there were indications of both CMV infection and matching HLA type.

Germline CDR1 and CDR2: SQVTM and ANQGSEA. V lost 6 bases and J lost 1, with 6 bases in between. The CDR3 is 11 residues long. TCRdb recomputed calls from the reads with MiXCR, one row per CDR3 protein. In the table there are about 310,000 distinct CDR3 sequences, roughly 15% of which are singletons. This clonotype was seen a few times. The sequence was obtained from a human donor in good health (CMV status not recorded). Some clones in this sample may be carry-over from other donors' samples. Sequencing was done on a sample of PBMCs. The gene calls are TRBV29-1 and TRBJ1-1, with D unresolved. The CDR3 loop is CSVLPNTEAFF. CDR3 DNA sequence: TGCAGCGTGCTGCCGAACACTGAAGCTTTCTTT.